This record covers a single T cell receptor (beta chain). Primers included in the PCR were 60 Vbeta and 13 Jbeta primers. Generated by immunoSEQ multiplex PCR, the TCRdb table keeps only in-frame clones and is missing some. The table records some 140,000 clones, about 9.2% of them present only once. The entry originates in a study of cytomegalovirus exposure and HLA in healthy donors. This receptor was taken from a middle-aged woman in good health and CMV-seropositive. The sample consisted of PBMCs.

The DNA of the CDR3 is TGTGCCAGCAGGGCACTAGCGGGGCGATCTCCAGGGGACATTCAGTACTTC. As protein: CASRALAGRSPGDIQYF. This sequence joins TRBV2 and TRBJ2-4; 10 bases align to TRBD2. The junction had 16 bases not matched to a gene; V was cut back by 6 bases and J by 8 bases. The germline CDR1 and CDR2 sequences are SNHLY and FYNNEI. The CDR3 totals 17 residues.